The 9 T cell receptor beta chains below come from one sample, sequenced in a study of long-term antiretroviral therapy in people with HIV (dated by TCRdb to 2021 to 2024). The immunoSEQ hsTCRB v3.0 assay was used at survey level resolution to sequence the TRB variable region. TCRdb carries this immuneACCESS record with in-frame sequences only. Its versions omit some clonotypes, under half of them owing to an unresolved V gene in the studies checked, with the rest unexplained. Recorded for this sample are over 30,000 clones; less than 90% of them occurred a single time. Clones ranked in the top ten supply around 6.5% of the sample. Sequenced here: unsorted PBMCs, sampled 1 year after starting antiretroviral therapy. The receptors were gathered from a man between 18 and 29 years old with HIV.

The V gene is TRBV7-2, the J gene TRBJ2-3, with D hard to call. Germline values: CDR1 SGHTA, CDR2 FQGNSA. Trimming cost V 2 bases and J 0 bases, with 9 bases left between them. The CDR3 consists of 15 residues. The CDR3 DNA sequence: TGTGCCAGCAGCTTACGGGTTCAGAGCACAGATACGCAGTATTTT. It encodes CASSLRVQSTDTQYF.

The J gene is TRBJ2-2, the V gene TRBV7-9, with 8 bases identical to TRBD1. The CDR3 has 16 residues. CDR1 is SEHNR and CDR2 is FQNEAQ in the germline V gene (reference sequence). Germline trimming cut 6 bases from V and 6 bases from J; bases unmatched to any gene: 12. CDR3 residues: CASRRPDRGKAGELFF. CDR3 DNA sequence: TGTGCCAGCAGGCGGCCTGACAGGGGAAAAGCCGGGGAGCTGTTTTTT. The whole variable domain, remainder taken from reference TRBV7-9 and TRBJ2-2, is DTGVSQNPRHKITKRGQNVTFRCDPISEHNRLYWYRQTLGQGPEFLTYFQNEAQLEKSRLLSDRFSAERPKGSFSTLEIQRTEQGDSAMYLCASRRPDRGKAGELFFGEGSRLTVL.

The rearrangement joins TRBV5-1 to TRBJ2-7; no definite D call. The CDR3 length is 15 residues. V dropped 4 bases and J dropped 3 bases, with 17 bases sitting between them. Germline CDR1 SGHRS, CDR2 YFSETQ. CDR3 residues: CASSGGTREVYEQYF. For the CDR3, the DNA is TGCGCCAGCAGCGGCGGTACAAGGGAAGTCTACGAGCAGTACTTC.

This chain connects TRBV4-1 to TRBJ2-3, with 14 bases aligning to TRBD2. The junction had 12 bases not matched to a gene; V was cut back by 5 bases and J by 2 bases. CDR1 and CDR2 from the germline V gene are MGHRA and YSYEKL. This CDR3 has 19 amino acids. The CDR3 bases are TGCGCCAGCAGCACCCGACCGGGACTAGCGGGAGAGACCACAGATACGCAGTATTTT. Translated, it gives CASSTRPGLAGETTDTQYF.

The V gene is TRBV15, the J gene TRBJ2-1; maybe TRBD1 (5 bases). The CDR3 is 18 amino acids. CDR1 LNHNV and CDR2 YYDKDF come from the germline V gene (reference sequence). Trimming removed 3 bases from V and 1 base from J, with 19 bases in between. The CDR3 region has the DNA TGTGCCACCAGCAGGGTTCCCCTACAGGTTTCTTCCTACAATGAGCAGTTCTTC. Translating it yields CATSRVPLQVSSYNEQFF.

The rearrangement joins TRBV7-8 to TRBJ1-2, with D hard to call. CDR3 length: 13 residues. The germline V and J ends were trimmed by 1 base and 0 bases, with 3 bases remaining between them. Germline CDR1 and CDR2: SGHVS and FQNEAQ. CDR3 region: CASSLDSNYGYTF. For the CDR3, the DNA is TGTGCCAGCAGCTTAGACTCTAACTATGGCTACACCTTC.

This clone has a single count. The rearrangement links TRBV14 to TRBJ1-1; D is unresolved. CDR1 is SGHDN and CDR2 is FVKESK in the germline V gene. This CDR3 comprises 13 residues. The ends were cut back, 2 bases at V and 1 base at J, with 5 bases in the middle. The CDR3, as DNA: TGTGCCAGCAGCCAATGGAGGAACACTGAAGCTTTCTTT. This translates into CASSQWRNTEAFF.

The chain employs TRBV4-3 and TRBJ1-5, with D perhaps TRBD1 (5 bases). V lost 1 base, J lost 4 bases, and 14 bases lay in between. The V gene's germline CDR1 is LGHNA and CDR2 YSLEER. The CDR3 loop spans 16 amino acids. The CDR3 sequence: CASSQGTGISNQPQHF. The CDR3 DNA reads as TGCGCCAGCAGCCAAGGTACAGGAATCTCGAATCAGCCCCAGCATTTT.

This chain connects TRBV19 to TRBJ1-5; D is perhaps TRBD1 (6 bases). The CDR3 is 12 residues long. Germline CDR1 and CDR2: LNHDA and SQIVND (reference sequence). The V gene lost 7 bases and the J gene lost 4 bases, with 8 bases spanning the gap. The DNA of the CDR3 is TGTGCCAGTAAGGGGGGAAATCAGCCCCAGCATTTT. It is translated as CASKGGNQPQHF.